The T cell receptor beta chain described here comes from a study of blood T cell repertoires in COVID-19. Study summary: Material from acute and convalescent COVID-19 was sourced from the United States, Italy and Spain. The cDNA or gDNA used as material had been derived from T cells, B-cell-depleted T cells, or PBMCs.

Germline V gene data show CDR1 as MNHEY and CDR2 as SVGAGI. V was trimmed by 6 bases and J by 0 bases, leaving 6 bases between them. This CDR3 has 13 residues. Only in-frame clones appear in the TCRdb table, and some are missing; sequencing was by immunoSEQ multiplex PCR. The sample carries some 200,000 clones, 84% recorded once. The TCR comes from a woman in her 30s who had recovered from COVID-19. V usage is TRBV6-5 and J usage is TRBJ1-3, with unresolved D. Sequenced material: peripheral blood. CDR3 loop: CASSSLSGNTIYF. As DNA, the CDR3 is TGTGCCAGCAGCAGTCTCTCTGGAAACACCATATATTTT.